These 2 T cell receptor beta chains came from one sample sequenced in a study of molecular identifiers for immune sequencing clone quantification. TCRdb ran MiXCR on the PCR reads and lists one entry per CDR3 protein. This table holds hundreds of thousands of distinct CDR3 sequences, 20% to 25% found once. Sequenced: naive CD8+ T cells from blood, with Jurkat cell RNA spiked in. Indicated subset: FACS-sorted CD8+CD4-CCR7+CD45RA+ naive T cells. The origin of the receptors is a human donor in good health. Some libraries in this study had Jurkat cell RNA spiked in.

Points on this clonotype: Given a much more abundant clone one base away, this may be a read error. V is TRBV20-1 and J is TRBJ2-2; tentatively, D is TRBD1 or TRBD2 (5 bases each). This CDR3 is 16 amino acids long. CDR1 and CDR2 from the germline V gene are DFQATT and SNEGSKA (reference sequence). The CDR3 DNA is TGCAGTGCTAGAGATCCCTGGCAGGGACGAACCGGGGAGCTGGTTTTT. This codes for CSARDPWQGRTGELVF.

This clonotype was seen a handful of times. The rearrangement links TRBV7-8 to TRBJ2-1, with TRBD1 matching over 9 bases. The junction had 6 bases not matched to a gene; V was cut back by 5 bases and J by 1 base. Germline V gene sequence: CDR1 SGHVS, CDR2 FQNEAQ. The CDR3 has 16 amino acids. The CDR3: CASSEPGTGSYNEQFF. Here the CDR3 DNA reads TGTGCCAGCAGCGAACCGGGGACAGGGTCCTACAATGAGCAGTTCTTC.